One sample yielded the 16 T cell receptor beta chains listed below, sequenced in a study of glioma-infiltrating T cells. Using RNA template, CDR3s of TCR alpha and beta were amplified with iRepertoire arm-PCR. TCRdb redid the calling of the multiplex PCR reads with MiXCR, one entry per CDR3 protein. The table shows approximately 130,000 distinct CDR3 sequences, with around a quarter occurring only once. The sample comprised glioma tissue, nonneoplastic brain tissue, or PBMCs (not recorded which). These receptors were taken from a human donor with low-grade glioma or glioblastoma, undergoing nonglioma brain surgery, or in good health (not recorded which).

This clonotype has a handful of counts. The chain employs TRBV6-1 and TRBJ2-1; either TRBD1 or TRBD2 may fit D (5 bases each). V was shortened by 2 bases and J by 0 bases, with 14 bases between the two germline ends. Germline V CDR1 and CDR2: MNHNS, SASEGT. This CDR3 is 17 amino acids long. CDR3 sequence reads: CASSESDGTSSYNEQFF. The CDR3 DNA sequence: TGTGCCAGCAGTGAATCGGACGGGACGAGCTCCTACAATGAGCAGTTCTTC.

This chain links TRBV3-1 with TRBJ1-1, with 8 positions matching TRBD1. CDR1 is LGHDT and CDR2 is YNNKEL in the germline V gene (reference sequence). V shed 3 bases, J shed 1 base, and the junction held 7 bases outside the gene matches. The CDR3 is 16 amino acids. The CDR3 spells CASSQDPGTGNTEAFF. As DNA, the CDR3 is TGTGCCAGCAGCCAGGACCCCGGGACAGGGAACACTGAAGCTTTCTTT.

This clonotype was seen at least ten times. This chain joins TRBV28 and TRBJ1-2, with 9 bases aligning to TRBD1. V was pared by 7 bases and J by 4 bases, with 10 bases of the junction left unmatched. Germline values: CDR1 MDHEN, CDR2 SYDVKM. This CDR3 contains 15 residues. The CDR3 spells CASTPGRGQGYGYTF. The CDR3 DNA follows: TGTGCCAGCACCCCTGGTCGGGGACAGGGCTATGGCTACACCTTC.

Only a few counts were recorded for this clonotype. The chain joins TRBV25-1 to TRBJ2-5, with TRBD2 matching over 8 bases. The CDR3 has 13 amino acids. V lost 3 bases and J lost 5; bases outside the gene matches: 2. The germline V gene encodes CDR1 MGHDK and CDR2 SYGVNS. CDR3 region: CASSESGGETQYF. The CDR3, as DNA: TGTGCCAGCAGTGAGTCGGGGGGGGAGACCCAGTACTTC.

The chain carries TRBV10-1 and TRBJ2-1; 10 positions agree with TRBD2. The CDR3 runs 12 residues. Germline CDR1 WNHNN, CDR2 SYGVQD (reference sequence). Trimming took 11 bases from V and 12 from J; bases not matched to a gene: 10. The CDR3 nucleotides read TGCGCCGGGACTAGCGCGGGAGGGGGGCAGTTCTTC. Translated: CAGTSAGGGQFF.

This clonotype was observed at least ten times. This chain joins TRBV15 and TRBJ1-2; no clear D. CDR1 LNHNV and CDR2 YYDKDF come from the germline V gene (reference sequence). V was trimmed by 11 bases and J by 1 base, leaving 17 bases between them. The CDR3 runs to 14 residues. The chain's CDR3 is CAAAWGNFNYGYTF. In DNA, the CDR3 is TGTGCCGCGGCTTGGGGTAACTTTAACTATGGCTACACCTTC.

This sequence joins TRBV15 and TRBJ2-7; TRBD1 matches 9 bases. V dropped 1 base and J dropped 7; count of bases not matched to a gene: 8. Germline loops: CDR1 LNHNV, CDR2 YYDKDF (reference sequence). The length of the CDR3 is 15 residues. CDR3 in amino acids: CATSRGWDRVEEQYV. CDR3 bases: TGTGCCACCAGCAGAGGCTGGGACAGGGTCGAGGAGCAGTACGTC.

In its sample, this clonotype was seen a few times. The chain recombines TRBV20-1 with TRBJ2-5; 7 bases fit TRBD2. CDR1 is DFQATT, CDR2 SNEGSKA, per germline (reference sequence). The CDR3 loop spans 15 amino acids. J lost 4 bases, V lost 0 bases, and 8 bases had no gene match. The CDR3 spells CSARDPSGLLETQYF. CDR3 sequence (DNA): TGCAGTGCTAGAGACCCCTCGGGACTATTAGAGACCCAGTACTTC.

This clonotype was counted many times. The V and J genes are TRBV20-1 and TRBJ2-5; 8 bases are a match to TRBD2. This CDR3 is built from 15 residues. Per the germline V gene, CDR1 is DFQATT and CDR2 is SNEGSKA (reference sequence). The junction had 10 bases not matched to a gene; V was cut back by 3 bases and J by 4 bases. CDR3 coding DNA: TGCAGTGCTAGTCGAGCGGGGGTCGACTTAGAGACCCAGTACTTC. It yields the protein CSASRAGVDLETQYF.

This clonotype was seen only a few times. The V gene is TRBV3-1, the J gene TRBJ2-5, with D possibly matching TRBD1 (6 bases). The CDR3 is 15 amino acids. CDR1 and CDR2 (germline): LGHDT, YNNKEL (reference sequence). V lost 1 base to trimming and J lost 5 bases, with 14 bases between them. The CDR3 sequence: CASSQAGHPGETQYF. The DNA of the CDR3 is TGTGCCAGCAGCCAAGCGGGACACCCTGGGGAGACCCAGTACTTC.

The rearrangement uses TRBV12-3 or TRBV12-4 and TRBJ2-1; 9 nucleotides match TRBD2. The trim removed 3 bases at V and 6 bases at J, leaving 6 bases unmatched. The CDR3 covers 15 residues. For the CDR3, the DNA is TGTGCCAGCAGTTTGAGAGCGGGGGGAGTCAATGAGCAGTTCTTC. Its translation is CASSLRAGGVNEQFF.

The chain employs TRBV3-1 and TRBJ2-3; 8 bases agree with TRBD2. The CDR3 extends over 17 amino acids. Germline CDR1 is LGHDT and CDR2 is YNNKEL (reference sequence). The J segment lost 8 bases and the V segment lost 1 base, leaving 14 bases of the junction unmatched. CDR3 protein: CASSQGPLAVPTGTQYF. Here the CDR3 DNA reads TGTGCCAGCAGCCAAGGTCCACTAGCGGTCCCCACGGGTACGCAGTATTTT.

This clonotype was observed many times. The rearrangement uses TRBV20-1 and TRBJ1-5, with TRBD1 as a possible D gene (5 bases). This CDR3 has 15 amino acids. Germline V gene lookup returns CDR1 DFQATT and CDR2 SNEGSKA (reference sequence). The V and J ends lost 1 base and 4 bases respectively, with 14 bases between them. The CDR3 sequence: CSARGVGLPNQPQHF. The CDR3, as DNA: TGCAGTGCTAGAGGAGTGGGACTCCCAAATCAGCCCCAGCATTTT.

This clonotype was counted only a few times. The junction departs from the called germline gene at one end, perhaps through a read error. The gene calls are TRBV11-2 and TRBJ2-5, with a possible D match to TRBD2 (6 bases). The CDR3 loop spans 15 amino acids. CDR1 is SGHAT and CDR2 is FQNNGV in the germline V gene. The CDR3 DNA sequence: TGTGCCAGCAGCTCCATCCGGGGGAACCAAGAGACCCGGTACTTC. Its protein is CASSSIRGNQETRYF.

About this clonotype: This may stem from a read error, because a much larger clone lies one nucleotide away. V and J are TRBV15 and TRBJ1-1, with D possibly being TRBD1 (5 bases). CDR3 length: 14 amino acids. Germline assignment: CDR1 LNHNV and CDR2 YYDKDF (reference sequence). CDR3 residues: CATSRDGAAGRTLF. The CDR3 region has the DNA TGTGCCACCAGCAGAGATGGGGCAGCTGGCCGTACTTTATTT.

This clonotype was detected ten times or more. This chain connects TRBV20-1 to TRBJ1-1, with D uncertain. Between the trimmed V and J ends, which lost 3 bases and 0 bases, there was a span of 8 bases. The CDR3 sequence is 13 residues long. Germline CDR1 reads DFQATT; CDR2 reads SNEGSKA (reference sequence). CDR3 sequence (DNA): TGCAGTGCTAGCTCCAGAATGAACACTGAAGCTTTCTTT. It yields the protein CSASSRMNTEAFF.